A selection of T cell receptor beta chains follows, all from one sample in a study of regulatory T cells in long-lasting Graves disease. TCRdb called the multiplex PCR reads again in MiXCR, with one record for every CDR3 protein. Here the sample spans approximately 360,000 distinct CDR3 sequences, more than 20% being singletons. Sequences were derived from peripheral blood mononuclear cells (PBMCs), sampled when the disease was refractory, from a patient treated with antithyroid drugs. These receptors all stem from a woman aged 40-49 years with Graves disease. CDR3s include the opening cysteine and the closing phenylalanine or tryptophan. D genes are given only for firm matches. Clone sizes are given selectively: once, few, many, or a class where the clone is expanded.

few TRBJ1-5 NA TRBV20-1 CSAWGGNQPQHF TGCAGCGCCTGGGGGGGCAATCAGCCCCAGCATTTT
few TRBJ2-7 NA TRBV3-1 CASSRGHRSGPRSNEQYF TGTGCCAGCAGCCGGGGCCACAGGAGTGGGCCACGTTCCAACGAGCAGTACTTC
few TRBJ2-7 NA TRBV7-9 CASSFLGGNEQYF TGTGCCAGCAGCTTCCTTGGGGGTAACGAGCAGTACTTC
few TRBJ2-2 NA TRBV19 CASNVGTRNTGELFF TGTGCCAGTAATGTCGGGACCCGGAACACCGGGGAGCTGTTTTTT
NA TRBJ2-1 TRBD2 TRBV27 CASSSGLNYNEQFF TGTGCCAGCAGTTCGGGACTAAACTACAATGAGCAGTTCTTC
few TRBJ1-5 TRBD1 TRBV7-2 CASTLSRDRTSNQPQHF TGTGCCAGCACCCTCTCCCGGGACAGGACTAGCAATCAGCCCCAGCATTTT
many TRBJ2-7 TRBD2 TRBV19 CASSIPTSGRNEQYF TGTGCCAGTAGTATCCCCACTAGCGGGAGGAACGAGCAGTACTTC
many TRBJ2-1 NA TRBV7-8 CASSSGGRVSYNEQFF TGTGCCAGCAGCTCCGGAGGGCGGGTCTCCTACAATGAGCAGTTCTTC
NA TRBJ1-2 NA TRBV20-1 CSARESTANYGYTF TGCAGTGCTAGAGAGTCGACAGCTAACTATGGCTACACCTTC
few TRBJ2-7 TRBD2 TRBV20-1 CSAARTSGNYEQYF TGCAGTGCTGCCCGGACTAGCGGGAACTACGAGCAGTACTTC
NA TRBJ1-4 NA TRBV6-1 CASIPTSNEKLFF TGTGCCAGCATCCCGACCTCTAATGAAAAACTGTTTTTT
NA TRBJ1-1 NA TRBV12-3/TRBV12-4 CASSWSGPAEAFF TGTGCCAGCAGTTGGTCAGGGCCCGCTGAAGCTTTCTTT
few TRBJ2-3 TRBD1 TRBV11-3 CASSQEGTVGTDTQYF TGTGCCAGCAGCCAGGAAGGGACAGTTGGCACAGATACGCAGTATTTT
many TRBJ2-7 TRBD2 TRBV5-1 CASNDPGLAEQYF TGCGCCAGCAACGATCCGGGACTAGCGGAACAGTACTTC
many TRBJ2-2 TRBD1 TRBV28 CASRPRLQGANTGELFF TGTGCCAGCAGACCCAGGTTGCAGGGGGCGAACACCGGGGAGCTGTTTTTT
NA TRBJ2-3 TRBD1 TRBV6-1 CASRQGANQPQYF TGTGCCAGCAGACAGGGGGCGAATCAGCCCCAGTATTTT
NA TRBJ1-3 NA TRBV25-1 CASSEYESLGTIYF TGTGCCAGCAGTGAATATGAGAGTTTGGGCACCATATATTTT
many TRBJ2-3 NA TRBV28 CASSSPLSGSTDTQYF TGTGCCAGCAGTTCACCCCTTAGTGGGAGCACAGATACGCAGTATTTT
many TRBJ1-5 NA TRBV7-8 CASSLGGLTSNQPQHF TGTGCCAGCAGCTTGGGCGGACTGACGAGCAATCAGCCCCAGCATTTT
many TRBJ1-5 NA TRBV5-6 CASSRGPDAQPQHF TGTGCCAGCAGCCGTGGCCCAGATGCACAGCCCCAGCATTTT
many TRBJ1-4 NA TRBV6-5 CASSYGWAEKLFF TGTGCCAGCAGTTACGGATGGGCGGAAAAACTGTTTTTT
many TRBJ1-1 NA TRBV12-3/TRBV12-4 CASSQGGQLNTEAFF TGTGCCAGCAGCCAAGGAGGACAGTTGAACACTGAAGCTTTCTTT
NA TRBJ2-2 NA TRBV6-4 CASRGSAGELFF TGTGCCAGCAGGGGGTCGGCCGGGGAGCTGTTTTTT
many TRBJ1-5 NA TRBV15 CATEGEGQPQHF TGTGCCACGGAGGGTGAGGGTCAGCCCCAGCATTTT
NA TRBJ2-2 TRBD1 TRBV5-1 CASAKGQGGNTGELFF TGCGCCAGCGCAAAGGGACAGGGGGGGAACACCGGGGAGCTGTTTTTT
NA TRBJ1-6 NA TRBV7-9 CASSLHSDSPLHF TGTGCCAGCAGCTTACACTCGGATTCACCCCTCCACTTT
many TRBJ2-7 NA TRBV7-2 CASSHPGRSYEQYF TGTGCCAGCAGCCACCCGGGACGCTCCTACGAGCAGTACTTC
many TRBJ2-5 NA TRBV6-2/TRBV6-3 CASSQRATSYPSETQYF TGTGCCAGCAGTCAGCGGGCTACTTCGTACCCCTCGGAGACCCAGTACTTC
once TRBJ2-7 NA TRBV20-1 CSASGRRYNDNSYEQYF TGCAGTGCTAGCGGCCGAAGGTATAACGATAACTCCTACGAGCAGTACTTC
many TRBJ2-5 TRBD2 TRBV29-1 CSVPRPSGKETQYF TGCAGCGTTCCCCGGCCTAGCGGCAAAGAGACCCAGTACTTC
few TRBJ2-1 TRBD2 TRBV7-3 CASSLATGTSGGEQFF TGTGCCAGCAGCTTAGCAACGGGGACTAGCGGGGGTGAGCAGTTCTTC
NA TRBJ2-3 NA TRBV29-1 CSVGRGSDTQYF TGCAGCGTTGGTCGGGGATCAGATACGCAGTATTTT
many TRBJ1-5 NA TRBV28 CASSGRLTRSKTYQPQHF TGTGCCAGCAGTGGGAGGCTGACGAGATCGAAAACTTATCAGCCCCAGCATTTT